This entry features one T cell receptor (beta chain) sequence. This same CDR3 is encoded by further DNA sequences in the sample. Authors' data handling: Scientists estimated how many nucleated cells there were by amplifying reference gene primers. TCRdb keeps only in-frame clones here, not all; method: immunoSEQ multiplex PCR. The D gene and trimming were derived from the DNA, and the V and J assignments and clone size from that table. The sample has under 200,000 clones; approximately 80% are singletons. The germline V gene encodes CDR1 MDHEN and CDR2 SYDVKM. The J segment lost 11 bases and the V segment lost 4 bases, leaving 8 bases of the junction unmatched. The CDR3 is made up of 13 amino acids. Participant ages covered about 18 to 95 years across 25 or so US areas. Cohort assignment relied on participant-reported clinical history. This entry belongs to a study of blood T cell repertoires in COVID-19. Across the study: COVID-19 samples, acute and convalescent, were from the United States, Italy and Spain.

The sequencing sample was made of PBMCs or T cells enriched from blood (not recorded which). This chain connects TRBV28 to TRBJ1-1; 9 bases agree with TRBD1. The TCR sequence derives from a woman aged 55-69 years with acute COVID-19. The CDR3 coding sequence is TGTGCCAGCAGTTCACAGGGGGCTCTTGCGGCTTTCTTT. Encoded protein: CASSSQGALAAFF.